These T cell receptor beta chains were read from a single sample in a study of spatial heterogeneity in lung cancer. One entry per CDR3 protein results from TCRdb running MiXCR on the 5' RACE reads. The sample records some 3,000 distinct CDR3 sequences, approximately 39% being singletons. This specimen was PBMCs, taken at surgery. The receptors stem from a male donor with early-stage non-small cell lung cancer. The CDR3 runs from the conserved cysteine through the conserved F or W. D genes are given only for firm matches. Clone size appears in some rows only: once, few, many, or a class for an expanded clone.

d_gene	len	abundance	v_gene	j_gene	CDR3aa	CDR3nt
TRBD1	13	NA	TRBV27	TRBJ2-7	CASSSGTVYEQYF	TGTGCCAGCAGTTCAGGGACAGTTTACGAGCAGTACTTC
NA	15	many	TRBV19	TRBJ2-1	CASRERGGTYNEQFF	TGTGCCAGTAGAGAACGAGGTGGGACCTACAATGAGCAGTTCTTC
TRBD2	16	medium-sized	TRBV6-5	TRBJ2-3	CASSWRGGRGTDTQYF	TGTGCCAGCAGTTGGCGGGGGGGCCGGGGCACAGATACGCAGTATTTT
NA	15	NA	TRBV19	TRBJ2-3	CASSIRPSSTDTQYF	TGTGCCAGTAGTATCCGCCCCTCTAGCACAGATACGCAGTATTTT
NA	16	many	TRBV5-1	TRBJ2-1	CASSFPSGNSYNEQFF	TGCGCCAGCAGCTTCCCGAGCGGAAACTCCTACAATGAGCAGTTCTTC
NA	16	NA	TRBV28	TRBJ1-1	CASSLLEQNMNTEAFF	TGTGCCAGCAGTTTATTGGAACAGAACATGAACACTGAAGCTTTCTTT
NA	12	medium-sized	TRBV5-6	TRBJ2-1	CASSLDYNEQFF	TGTGCCAGCAGCTTGGATTACAATGAGCAGTTCTTC
NA	15	NA	TRBV28	TRBJ1-1	CASSLFTGPNTEAFF	TGTGCCAGCAGTTTATTTACAGGTCCGAACACTGAAGCTTTCTTT
TRBD1	12	few	TRBV28	TRBJ2-1	CASSSPQGAQFF	TGTGCCAGCAGTTCCCCCCAGGGGGCCCAGTTCTTC
TRBD1	14	many	TRBV5-6	TRBJ2-7	CANSFPGQTYEQYF	TGTGCCAACAGCTTCCCGGGACAGACCTACGAGCAGTACTTC
TRBD2	17	NA	TRBV6-2/TRBV6-3	TRBJ2-7	CASSYSPSGGVYDEQYF	TGTGCCAGCAGTTACTCGCCTAGCGGGGGGGTATACGACGAGCAGTACTTC
NA	12	NA	TRBV20-1	TRBJ2-5	CSARDLVETQYF	TGCAGTGCTAGAGATCTCGTAGAGACCCAGTACTTC
TRBD1	14	medium-sized	TRBV7-9	TRBJ2-7	CASTPTGEIHEQYF	TGTGCCAGTACCCCTACAGGGGAGATACACGAGCAGTACTTC
NA	12	few	TRBV20-1	TRBJ2-1	CSAPDRNNEQFF	TGCAGTGCTCCAGACCGTAACAATGAGCAGTTCTTC
NA	13	NA	TRBV6-1	TRBJ2-7	CASSLGTIYEQYF	TGTGCCAGCAGTCTTGGGACAATCTACGAGCAGTACTTC
TRBD2	14	few	TRBV28	TRBJ2-7	CASSLAGGPYEQYF	TGTGCCAGCAGTTTAGCGGGAGGGCCCTACGAGCAGTACTTC
NA	15	once	TRBV11-3	TRBJ2-3	CTSSQAPGVADTQYF	TGTACCAGCAGCCAAGCGCCGGGGGTCGCAGATACGCAGTATTTT
NA	13	NA	TRBV5-1	TRBJ2-7	CASSLVPAYEQYF	TGCGCCAGCAGCTTGGTTCCGGCCTACGAGCAGTACTTC
NA	16	NA	TRBV9	TRBJ2-2	CASSAGQRRLGGELFF	TGTGCCAGCAGCGCGGGCCAGCGGCGACTTGGCGGGGAGCTGTTTTTT
NA	10	NA	TRBV28	TRBJ2-3	CASGWDTQYF	TGTGCCAGTGGTTGGGATACGCAGTATTTT
NA	21	medium-sized	TRBV3-1	TRBJ2-2	CASSLRVHVWGLIANTGELFF	TGTGCCAGCAGCCTGAGGGTCCACGTGTGGGGGTTAATCGCGAACACCGGGGAGCTGTTTTTT
NA	13	NA	TRBV5-5	TRBJ2-2	CASSLGGTGELFF	TGTGCCAGCAGCTTGGGTGGCACCGGGGAGCTGTTTTTT
TRBD1	17	few	TRBV4-1	TRBJ2-3	CASSQETGGITTDTQYF	TGCGCCAGCAGCCAAGAGACAGGGGGGATCACTACAGATACGCAGTATTTT
TRBD2	16	many	TRBV20-1	TRBJ2-7	CSARVAGAPSSYEQYF	TGCAGTGCTAGGGTAGCGGGAGCCCCGAGCTCCTACGAGCAGTACTTC
TRBD2	14	NA	TRBV11-1	TRBJ2-7	CASSFGGGIYEQYF	TGTGCCAGCAGCTTCGGGGGAGGGATCTACGAGCAGTACTTC
NA	14	NA	TRBV7-8	TRBJ1-1	CASSLQRANTEAFF	TGTGCCAGCAGCTTACAACGGGCGAACACTGAAGCTTTCTTT